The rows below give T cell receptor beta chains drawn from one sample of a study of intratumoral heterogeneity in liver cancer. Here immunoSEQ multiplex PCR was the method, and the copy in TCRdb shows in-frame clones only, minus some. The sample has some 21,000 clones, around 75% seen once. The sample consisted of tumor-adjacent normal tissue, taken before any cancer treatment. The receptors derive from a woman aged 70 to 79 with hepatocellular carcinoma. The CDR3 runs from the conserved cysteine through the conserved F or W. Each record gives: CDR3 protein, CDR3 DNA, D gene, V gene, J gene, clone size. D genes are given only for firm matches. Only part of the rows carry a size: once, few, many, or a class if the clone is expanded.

CDR3aa: CASRGTGISTDTQYF
CDR3nt: TGTGCCAGCAGGGGGACAGGGATTAGCACAGATACGCAGTATTTT
d_gene: TRBD1
v_gene: TRBV28
j_gene: TRBJ2-3
abundance: NA

CDR3aa: CASSNDQGAGNQPQHF
CDR3nt: TGTGCCAGTAGTAATGATCAGGGGGCGGGCAATCAGCCCCAGCATTTT
d_gene: TRBD1
v_gene: TRBV19
j_gene: TRBJ1-5
abundance: NA

CDR3aa: CASSLARAGDYNEQFF
CDR3nt: TGTGCCAGCAGCTTAGCTCGAGCGGGAGACTACAATGAGCAGTTCTTC
d_gene: TRBD2
v_gene: TRBV7-9
j_gene: TRBJ2-1
abundance: few

CDR3aa: CASSLAGHQPQHF
CDR3nt: TGTGCCAGCAGCTTAGCAGGGCATCAGCCCCAGCATTTT
d_gene: NA
v_gene: TRBV5-6
j_gene: TRBJ1-5
abundance: NA

CDR3aa: CATSDLRDRSRSGNTIYF
CDR3nt: TGTGCCACCAGTGATTTGAGGGACAGATCCCGCTCTGGAAACACCATATATTTT
d_gene: TRBD1
v_gene: TRBV24-1
j_gene: TRBJ1-3
abundance: NA

CDR3aa: CASSPGAGNTGELFF
CDR3nt: TGTGCCAGCAGCCCCGGGGCAGGGAACACCGGGGAGCTGTTTTTT
d_gene: NA
v_gene: TRBV5-4
j_gene: TRBJ2-2
abundance: NA

CDR3aa: CASNHPGVAGRDEQFF
CDR3nt: TGTGCCAGCAACCATCCGGGGGTAGCGGGGCGAGATGAGCAGTTCTTC
d_gene: TRBD2
v_gene: TRBV9
j_gene: TRBJ2-1
abundance: few

CDR3aa: CASSAGGTPKTYEQYF
CDR3nt: TGTGCCAGCAGCGCGGGGGGGACACCGAAAACCTACGAGCAGTACTTC
d_gene: TRBD2
v_gene: TRBV9
j_gene: TRBJ2-7
abundance: few

CDR3aa: CASSPDGGTGELFF
CDR3nt: TGTGCCAGCAGCCCCGACGGGGGGACAGGGGAACTGTTTTTT
d_gene: TRBD1
v_gene: TRBV9
j_gene: TRBJ1-4
abundance: NA

CDR3aa: CASRRPAGGEQFF
CDR3nt: TGTGCCAGCAGGAGGCCCGCGGGGGGTGAGCAGTTCTTC
d_gene: TRBD2
v_gene: TRBV28
j_gene: TRBJ2-1
abundance: NA

CDR3aa: CASSLYYEQYF
CDR3nt: TGTGCCAGCAGTTTATACTACGAGCAGTACTTC
d_gene: NA
v_gene: TRBV28
j_gene: TRBJ2-7
abundance: NA

CDR3aa: CASSLGHSGNTIYF
CDR3nt: TGTGCCAGCAGCTTGGGACATTCTGGAAACACCATATATTTT
d_gene: NA
v_gene: TRBV5-4
j_gene: TRBJ1-3
abundance: NA

CDR3aa: CASSGLAGAGSYNEQFF
CDR3nt: TGTGCCAGCAGTGGACTAGCGGGAGCGGGGTCCTACAATGAGCAGTTCTTC
d_gene: TRBD2
v_gene: TRBV6-1
j_gene: TRBJ2-1
abundance: NA

CDR3aa: CASSLFSYEQYF
CDR3nt: TGTGCCAGCAGCTTGTTTAGCTACGAGCAGTACTTC
d_gene: NA
v_gene: TRBV5-5
j_gene: TRBJ2-7
abundance: NA

CDR3aa: CASSIYVGGVEQFF
CDR3nt: TGTGCCAGTAGTATCTATGTGGGAGGAGTTGAGCAGTTCTTC
d_gene: NA
v_gene: TRBV19
j_gene: TRBJ2-1
abundance: NA

CDR3aa: CASSYSWQGLEGYTF
CDR3nt: TGTGCCAGCAGTTACTCTTGGCAGGGATTAGAAGGCTACACCTTC
d_gene: NA
v_gene: TRBV6-2/TRBV6-3
j_gene: TRBJ1-2
abundance: few

CDR3aa: CASSQAGIRGNTIYF
CDR3nt: TGCGCCAGCAGCCAAGCCGGGATTCGTGGAAACACCATATATTTT
d_gene: NA
v_gene: TRBV4-1
j_gene: TRBJ1-3
abundance: once

CDR3aa: CASSPQGLMNTEAFF
CDR3nt: TGTGCCAGCAGCCCACAGGGGCTTATGAACACTGAAGCTTTCTTT
d_gene: TRBD1
v_gene: TRBV27
j_gene: TRBJ1-1
abundance: NA

CDR3aa: CASSKKGPAGPAEGYTF
CDR3nt: TGTGCCAGCAGCAAAAAAGGGCCCGCGGGTCCGGCGGAGGGCTACACCTTC
d_gene: NA
v_gene: TRBV21-1
j_gene: TRBJ1-2
abundance: medium-sized

CDR3aa: CASSLGHSGSEQYF
CDR3nt: TGTGCCAGCAGCTTGGGCCATTCTGGGTCTGAGCAGTACTTC
d_gene: NA
v_gene: TRBV5-6
j_gene: TRBJ2-7
abundance: NA

CDR3aa: CASSIGGRSNEQFF
CDR3nt: TGTGCCAGTAGTATAGGGGGCAGATCCAATGAGCAGTTCTTC
d_gene: NA
v_gene: TRBV19
j_gene: TRBJ2-1
abundance: NA

CDR3aa: CASSYPGGGNIQYF
CDR3nt: TGTGCCAGCAGTTATCCGGGAGGGGGAAACATTCAGTACTTC
d_gene: TRBD2
v_gene: TRBV6-2/TRBV6-3
j_gene: TRBJ2-4
abundance: NA

CDR3aa: CASSERVRNTEAFF
CDR3nt: TGTGCCAGCAGTGAAAGGGTCAGGAACACTGAAGCTTTCTTT
d_gene: NA
v_gene: TRBV6-1
j_gene: TRBJ1-1
abundance: NA

CDR3aa: CASSFSAGGNTDTQYF
CDR3nt: TGTGCCAGCAGCTTTTCCGCGGGAGGGAACACAGATACGCAGTATTTT
d_gene: TRBD2
v_gene: TRBV7-8
j_gene: TRBJ2-3
abundance: NA